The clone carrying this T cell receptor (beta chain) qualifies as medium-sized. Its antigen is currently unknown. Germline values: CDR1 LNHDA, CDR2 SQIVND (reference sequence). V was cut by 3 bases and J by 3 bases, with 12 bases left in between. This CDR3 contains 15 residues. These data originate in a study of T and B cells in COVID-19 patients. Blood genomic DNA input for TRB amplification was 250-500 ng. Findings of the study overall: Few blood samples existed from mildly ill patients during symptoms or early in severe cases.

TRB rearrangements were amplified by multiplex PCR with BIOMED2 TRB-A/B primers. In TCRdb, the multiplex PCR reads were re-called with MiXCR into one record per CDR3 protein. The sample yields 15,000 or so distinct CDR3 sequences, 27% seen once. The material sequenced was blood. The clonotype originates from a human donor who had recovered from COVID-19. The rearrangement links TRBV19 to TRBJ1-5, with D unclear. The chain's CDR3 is CASSIVWEANQPQHF. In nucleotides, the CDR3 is TGTGCCAGTAGTATTGTATGGGAAGCCAATCAGCCCCAGCATTTT.